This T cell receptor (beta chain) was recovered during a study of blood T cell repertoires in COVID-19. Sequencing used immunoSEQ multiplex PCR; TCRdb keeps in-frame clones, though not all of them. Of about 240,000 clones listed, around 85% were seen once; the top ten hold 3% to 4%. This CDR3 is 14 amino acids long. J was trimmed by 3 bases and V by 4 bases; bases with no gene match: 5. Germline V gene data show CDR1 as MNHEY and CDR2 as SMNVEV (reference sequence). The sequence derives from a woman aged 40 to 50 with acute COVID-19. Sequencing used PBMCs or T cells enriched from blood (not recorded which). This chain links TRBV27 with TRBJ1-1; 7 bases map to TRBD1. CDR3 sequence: CASSSYRGYTEAFF. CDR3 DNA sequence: TGTGCCAGCAGTTCCTACAGGGGTTACACTGAAGCTTTCTTT.